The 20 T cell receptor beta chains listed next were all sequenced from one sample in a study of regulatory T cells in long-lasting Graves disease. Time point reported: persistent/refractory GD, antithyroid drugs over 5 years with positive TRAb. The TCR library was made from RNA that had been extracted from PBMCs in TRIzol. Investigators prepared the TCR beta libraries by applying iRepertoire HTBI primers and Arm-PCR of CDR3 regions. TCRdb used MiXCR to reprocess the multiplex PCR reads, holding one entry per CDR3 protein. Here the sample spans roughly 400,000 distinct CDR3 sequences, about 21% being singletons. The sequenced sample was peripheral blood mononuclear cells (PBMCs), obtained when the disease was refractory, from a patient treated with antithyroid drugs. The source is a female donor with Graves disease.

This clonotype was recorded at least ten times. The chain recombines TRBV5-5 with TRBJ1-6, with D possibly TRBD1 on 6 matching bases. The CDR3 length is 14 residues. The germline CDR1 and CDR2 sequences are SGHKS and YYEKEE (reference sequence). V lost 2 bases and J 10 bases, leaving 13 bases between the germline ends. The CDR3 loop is CASSFGNRESPLHF. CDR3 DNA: TGTGCCAGCAGCTTTGGAAACAGGGAATCACCCCTCCACTTT.

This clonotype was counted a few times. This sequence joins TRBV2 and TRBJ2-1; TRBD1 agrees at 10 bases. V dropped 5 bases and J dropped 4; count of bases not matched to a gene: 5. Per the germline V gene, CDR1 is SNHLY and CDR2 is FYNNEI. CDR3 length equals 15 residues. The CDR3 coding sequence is TGTGCCAGCAGTACCCGGGACAGGGGTTACAATGAGCAGTTCTTC. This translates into CASSTRDRGYNEQFF.

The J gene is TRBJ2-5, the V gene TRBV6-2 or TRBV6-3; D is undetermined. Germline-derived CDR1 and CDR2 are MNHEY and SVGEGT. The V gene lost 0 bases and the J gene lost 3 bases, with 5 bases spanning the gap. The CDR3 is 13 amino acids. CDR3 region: CASSYSVKETQYF. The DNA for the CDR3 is TGTGCCAGCAGTTACTCGGTTAAAGAGACCCAGTACTTC.

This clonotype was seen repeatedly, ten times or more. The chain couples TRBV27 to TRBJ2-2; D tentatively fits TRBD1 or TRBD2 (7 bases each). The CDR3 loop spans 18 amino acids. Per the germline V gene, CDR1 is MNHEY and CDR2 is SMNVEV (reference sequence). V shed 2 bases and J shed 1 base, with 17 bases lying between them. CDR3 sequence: CASSLPSGGAVNTGELFF. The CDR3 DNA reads TGTGCCAGCAGTTTACCGTCAGGGGGGGCGGTGAACACCGGGGAGCTGTTTTTT.

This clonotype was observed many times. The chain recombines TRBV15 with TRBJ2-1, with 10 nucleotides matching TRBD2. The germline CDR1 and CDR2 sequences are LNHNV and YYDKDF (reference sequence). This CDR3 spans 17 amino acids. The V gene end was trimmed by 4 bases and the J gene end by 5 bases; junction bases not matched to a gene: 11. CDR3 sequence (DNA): TGTGCCACCAGCATAAAGACCGGGACTAGCGTTGACAATGAGCAGTTCTTC. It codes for CATSIKTGTSVDNEQFF. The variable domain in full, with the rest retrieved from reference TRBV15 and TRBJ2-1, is DAMVIQNPRYQVTQFGKPVTLSCSQTLNHNVMYWYQQKSSQAPKLLFHYYDKDFNNEADTPDNFQSRRPNTSFCFLDIRSPGLGDTAMYLCATSIKTGTSVDNEQFFGPGTRLTVL.

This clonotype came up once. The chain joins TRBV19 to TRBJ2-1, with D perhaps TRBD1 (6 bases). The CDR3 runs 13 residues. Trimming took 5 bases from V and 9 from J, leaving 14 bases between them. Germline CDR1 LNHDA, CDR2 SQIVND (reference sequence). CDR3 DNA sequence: TGTGCCAGTAGTTTCACAGGGCCGTCTGAGCAGTTCTTC. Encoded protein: CASSFTGPSEQFF.

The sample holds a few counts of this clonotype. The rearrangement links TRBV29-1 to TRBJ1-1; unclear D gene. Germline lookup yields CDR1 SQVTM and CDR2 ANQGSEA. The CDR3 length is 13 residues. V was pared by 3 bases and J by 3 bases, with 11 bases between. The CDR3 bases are TGCAGCGTTGAGGGCCCCGCGGACACTGAAGCTTTCTTT. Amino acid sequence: CSVEGPADTEAFF.

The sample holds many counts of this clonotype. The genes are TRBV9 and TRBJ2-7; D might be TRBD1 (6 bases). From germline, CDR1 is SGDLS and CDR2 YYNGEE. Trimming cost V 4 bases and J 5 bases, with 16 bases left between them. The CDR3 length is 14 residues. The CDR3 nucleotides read TGTGCCAGCAGCCCAGAGAGGGGGTGGGACGAGCAGTACTTC. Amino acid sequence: CASSPERGWDEQYF. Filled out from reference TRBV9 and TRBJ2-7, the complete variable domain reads DSGVTQTPKHLITATGQRVTLRCSPRSGDLSVYWYQQSLDQGLQFLIQYYNGEERAKGNILERFSAQQFPDLHSELNLSSLELGDSALYFCASSPERGWDEQYFGPGTRLTVT.

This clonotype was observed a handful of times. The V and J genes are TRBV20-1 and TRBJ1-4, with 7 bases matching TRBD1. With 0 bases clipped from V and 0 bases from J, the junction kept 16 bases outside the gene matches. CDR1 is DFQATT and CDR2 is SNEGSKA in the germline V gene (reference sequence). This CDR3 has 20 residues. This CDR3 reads CSARDPRDRITKATNEKLFF. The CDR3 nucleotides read TGCAGTGCTAGAGATCCCCGGGACAGAATTACAAAAGCAACTAATGAAAAACTGTTTTTT.

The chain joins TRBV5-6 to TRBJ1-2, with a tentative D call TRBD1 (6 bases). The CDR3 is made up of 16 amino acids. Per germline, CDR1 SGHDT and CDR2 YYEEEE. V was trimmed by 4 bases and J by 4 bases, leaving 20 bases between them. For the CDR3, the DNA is TGTGCCAGCAGCCCCCAGTATGGGATGACAGGCTATGGCTACACCTTC. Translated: CASSPQYGMTGYGYTF.

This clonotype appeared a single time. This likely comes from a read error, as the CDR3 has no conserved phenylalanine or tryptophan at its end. CDR3 loop: CASSLRTSGPYSGANVLTL. The CDR3 DNA reads as TGTGCCAGCAGTCTCAGGACTAGCGGGCCCTACTCTGGGGCCAACGTCCTGACTCTC. The rearrangement links TRBV28 to TRBJ2-6; 11 positions agree with TRBD2. The junction had 9 bases not matched to a gene; V was cut back by 5 bases and J by 0 bases. Germline-derived CDR1 and CDR2 are MDHEN and SYDVKM. This CDR3 has 19 amino acids.

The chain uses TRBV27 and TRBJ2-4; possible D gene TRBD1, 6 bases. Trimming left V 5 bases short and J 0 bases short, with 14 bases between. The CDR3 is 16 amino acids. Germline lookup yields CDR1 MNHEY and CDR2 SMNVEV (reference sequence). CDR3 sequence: CASSPGTTLAKNIQYF. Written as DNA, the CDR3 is TGTGCCAGCAGTCCTGGGACAACACTAGCCAAAAACATTCAGTACTTC.

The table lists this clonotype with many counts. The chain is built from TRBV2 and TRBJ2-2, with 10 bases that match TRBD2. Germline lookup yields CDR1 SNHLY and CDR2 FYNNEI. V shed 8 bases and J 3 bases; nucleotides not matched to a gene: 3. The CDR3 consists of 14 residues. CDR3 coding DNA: TGTGCCAGCGAGCGGGAGGGCCACACCGGGGAGCTGTTTTTT. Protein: CASEREGHTGELFF.

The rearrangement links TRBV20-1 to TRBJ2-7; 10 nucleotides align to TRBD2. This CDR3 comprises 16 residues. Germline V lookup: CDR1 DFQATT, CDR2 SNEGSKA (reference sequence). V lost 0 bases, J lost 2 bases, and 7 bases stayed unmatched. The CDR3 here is CSARDRASGSTYEQYF. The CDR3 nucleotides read TGCAGTGCTAGAGATCGGGCTAGCGGGAGCACCTACGAGCAGTACTTC.

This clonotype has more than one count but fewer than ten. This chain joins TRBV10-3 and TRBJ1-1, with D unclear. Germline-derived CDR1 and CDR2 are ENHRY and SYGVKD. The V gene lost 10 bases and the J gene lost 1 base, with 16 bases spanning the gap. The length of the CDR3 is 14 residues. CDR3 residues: CATGSSIENTEAFF. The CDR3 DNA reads TGTGCCACCGGGAGTTCGATAGAGAACACTGAAGCTTTCTTT.

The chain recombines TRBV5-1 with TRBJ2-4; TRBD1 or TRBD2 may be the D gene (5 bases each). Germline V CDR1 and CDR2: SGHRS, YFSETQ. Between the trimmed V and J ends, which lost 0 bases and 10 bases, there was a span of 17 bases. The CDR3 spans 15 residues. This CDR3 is CASSLAGTDGGIQYF. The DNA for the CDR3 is TGCGCCAGCAGCTTGGCAGGGACCGACGGTGGGATTCAGTACTTC.

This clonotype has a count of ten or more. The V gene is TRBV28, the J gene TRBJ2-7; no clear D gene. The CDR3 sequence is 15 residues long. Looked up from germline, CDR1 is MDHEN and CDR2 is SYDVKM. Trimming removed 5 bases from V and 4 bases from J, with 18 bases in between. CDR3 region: CASSAPRTVVYEQYF. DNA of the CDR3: TGTGCCAGCAGTGCCCCCAGGACGGTGGTTTACGAGCAGTACTTC.

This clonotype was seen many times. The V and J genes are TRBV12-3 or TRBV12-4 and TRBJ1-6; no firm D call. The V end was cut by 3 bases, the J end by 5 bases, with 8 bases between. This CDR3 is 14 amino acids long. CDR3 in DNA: TGTGCCAGCAGTTTTGGACGGGATAATTCACCCCTCCACTTT. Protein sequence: CASSFGRDNSPLHF.

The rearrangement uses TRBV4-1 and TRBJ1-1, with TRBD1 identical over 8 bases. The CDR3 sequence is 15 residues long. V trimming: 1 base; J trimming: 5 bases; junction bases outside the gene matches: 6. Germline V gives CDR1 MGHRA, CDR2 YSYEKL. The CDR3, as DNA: TGCGCCAGCAGCCAAGGGGCAGGGGGCTTAACTGAAGCTTTCTTT. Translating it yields CASSQGAGGLTEAFF.

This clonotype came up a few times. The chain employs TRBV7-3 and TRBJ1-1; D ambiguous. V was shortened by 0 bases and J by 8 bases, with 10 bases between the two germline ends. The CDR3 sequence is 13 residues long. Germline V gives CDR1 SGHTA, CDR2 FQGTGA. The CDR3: CASSLTEGLEAFF. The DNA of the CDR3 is TGTGCCAGCAGCTTAACCGAGGGTTTAGAAGCTTTCTTT.